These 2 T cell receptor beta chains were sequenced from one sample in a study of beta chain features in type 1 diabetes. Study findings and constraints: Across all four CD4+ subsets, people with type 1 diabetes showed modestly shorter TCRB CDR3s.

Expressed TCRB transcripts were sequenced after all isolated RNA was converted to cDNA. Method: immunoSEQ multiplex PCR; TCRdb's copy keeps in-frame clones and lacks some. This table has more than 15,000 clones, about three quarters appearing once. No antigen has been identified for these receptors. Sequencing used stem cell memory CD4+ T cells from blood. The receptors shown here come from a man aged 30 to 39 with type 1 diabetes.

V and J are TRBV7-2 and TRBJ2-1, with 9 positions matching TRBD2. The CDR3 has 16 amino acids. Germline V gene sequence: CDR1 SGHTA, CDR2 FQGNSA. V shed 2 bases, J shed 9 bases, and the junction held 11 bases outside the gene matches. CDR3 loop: CASSLRSVAGAGEQFF. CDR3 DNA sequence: TGTGCCAGCAGCTTAAGGTCGGTAGCGGGGGCTGGTGAGCAGTTCTTC.

CDR3 protein: CASSLDNTYEQYF. The CDR3 nucleotides read TGCGCCAGCAGCTTGGACAACACGTACGAGCAGTACTTC. This rearrangement joins TRBV5-1 to TRBJ2-7; the D is unclear. The ends were cut back, 0 bases at V and 4 bases at J, with 8 bases in the middle. CDR1 is SGHRS, CDR2 YFSETQ, per germline. This CDR3 has 13 residues.